This T cell receptor (beta chain) was sequenced in a study of blood T cells in healthy people across ages. Study outcomes and limitations: Unsorted PBMCs prevented conclusive naive versus antigen-experienced comparison. Both higher diversity and more naive CD4+ cells marked long-lived donors when set against aged donors.

This clonotype was detected a few times. As yet, its antigen is unknown. Trimming shortened V by 4 bases and J by 1 base, and 23 bases separated the two germline ends. CDR3 size: 18 residues. Germline values: CDR1 SGHKS, CDR2 YYEKEE (reference sequence). Each of the donors had 8 to 10 milliliters of peripheral blood drawn into EDTA-treated Vacutainer tubes. Using a J-beta primer mix together with a sample-barcoded 5' primer, a second PCR was run for roughly 6 to 12 cycles. Every cDNA molecule carried a tag from a template-switch adaptor bearing 12 random nucleotides. TCRdb itself ran the 5' RACE reads through MiXCR, one entry per CDR3 protein. The sample records 1.5 million to 2 million distinct CDR3 sequences, around 42% being singletons.

The TCR originated in a human donor in good health. Specimen: blood. The chain couples TRBV5-5 to TRBJ1-2; no reliable D call. The CDR3 DNA follows: TGTGCCAGCAGCCCGGTTTCTGGGATACGGACCGGTAACTATGGCTACACCTTC. It specifies CASSPVSGIRTGNYGYTF.